The sequence of this T cell receptor beta chain was determined in a study of regulatory T cells in long-lasting Graves disease (dated by TCRdb to the early 2020s). Background on the whole study: Newly diagnosed Graves' disease patients had taken antithyroid drugs for less than 3 months. Peripheral blood TCR sequencing and RNA sequencing compared persistent Graves' disease patients with newly diagnosed Graves' disease patients. The study was conducted in China and was registered as a clinical trial. A total of approximately 35 samples were covered by TCR sequencing, comprising some 13 persistent and approximately 20 newly diagnosed Graves' disease patients. What the research found in general, with its limitations: Preferential use of TRBV28, TRBJ1-2 and TRBJ2-5 was observed in persistent disease, whereas TRBV20-1 and TRBJ2-1 were favored in newly diagnosed disease. Sequencing and analysis were limited to the TCR beta chain. More public clonotypes were shared among persistent patients (under 3,000) than among newly diagnosed patients (approximately 930). Compared with newly diagnosed patients, persistent Graves' disease patients had lower TCR Shannon entropy and fewer highly expanded clones, which suggests clonal expansion. As a limitation, the authors acknowledged that the small sample size may reduce accuracy. Because the primary lesion, thyroid tissue, could not be accessed, the study looked at peripheral blood alone.

The junction carries 5 bases between V and J, which are trimmed by 5 bases and 0 bases respectively. The CDR3 contains 13 residues, cysteine and phenylalanine counted. Only the CDR3 region is kept as DNA, spanning 39 bases read in frame from base 1. CDR1 and CDR2, looked up from the germline V gene (reference sequence), are LNHNV and YYDKDF. Libraries were constructed by multiplex PCR. Sequencing relied on an Illumina HiSeq 4000. TCR beta libraries were built with iRepertoire HTBI primers and Arm-PCR amplification of CDR3 regions. Before sequencing, the PCR products underwent gel purification. The original methods were these. Gene usage analysis of CDR3 amino acid clonotypes relied on the approximately 60 TRBV and 14 TRBJ segments identified across samples. COPE and FqMerger were used to merge the filtered high-quality paired reads into contigs. BLAST was used to align contigs to IMGT TRBV, TRBD and TRBJ reference genes, and CDR3 was defined according to IMGT. Clonotypes above 0.1% frequency were classified as highly expanded clones. Repertoire diversity was measured by Shannon entropy, and V-J evenness by the Gini coefficient. A clonotype found in more than one individual was treated as public. TCRdb took the public reads, trimmed them with fastp at Q25, ran MiXCR for clone calling and kept in-frame beta chains. Merged by CDR3 protein, the rows form single entries marked with the most common genes and DNA. Clone size and V and J calls follow TCRdb, not the original study. The sample table lists about 430,000 distinct CDR3 sequences, about 15% of them with a count of one. The ten most abundant clones make up roughly 8% of the sample.

For this clonotype: The clone's antigen remains unknown. No base qualities exist here, and no much larger clone lies one base off it.

The time point label of this sample denotes: newly diagnosed GD, antithyroid drugs for less than 3 months. For both TCR sequencing and RNA sequencing, RNA was extracted from PBMCs using TRIzol. The diagnosis of Graves' disease followed American Thyroid Association guidelines. Patients were recruited from an endocrinology department in Xi'an, China. Each patient gave approximately 10 milliliters of peripheral blood, collected in an EDTA anticoagulant tube. Ficoll Paque Plus density gradient separation was used to isolate PBMCs, and no further T cell sorting was performed. RNA quality was checked with an Agilent 2100 Bioanalyzer and agarose gel, and concentration with a NanoDrop 2000. This sample also appeared in a second study, on T cells in Graves' hyperthyroidism and ophthalmopathy. In that second paper, the authors write: Stable Graves' hyperthyroidism was defined as no progression to ophthalmopathy during 18 months of follow-up. Hyperthyroidism patients were newly diagnosed, with disease duration under 2 months, and aged 18 to 65 years. Any patient with an uncontrolled infection, another autoimmune disease, pregnancy or lactation was excluded. Clinical symptoms, serum thyroxine and TRAb, thyroid ultrasound, and orbital computed tomography formed the basis for the diagnoses. The first round of RT-PCR for the TCR CDR3 was performed with the HTBI primer set and the Qiagen OneStep RT-PCR kit. Most expanded thyroid clonotypes (frequency above 0.001) were also detected in blood, suggesting blood repertoires may reflect thyroid immune responses. A model built on a 13 V-J signature distinguished ophthalmopathy from stable hyperthyroidism, reaching 87.88% sensitivity and 81.08% specificity in cross-validation and 80%/75% in testing. During validation, the model predicted progression to ophthalmopathy a median of approximately 6.5 months ahead of onset, with more than 55% sensitivity and 72.22% specificity. TCR V-J signatures able to tell the groups apart were searched for in a discovery cohort of some 97 patients, of whom more than 40 had Graves' ophthalmopathy and 57 had stable Graves' hyperthyroidism. Prospective prediction of ophthalmopathy was tested in an independent validation cohort of some 20 hyperthyroidism patients and 17 patients who later progressed to ophthalmopathy. The 100 or so discovery patients were divided at random into training and test sets in a 7:3 ratio. In about 6 Graves' hyperthyroidism patients, the study also compared T-cell repertoires from thyroid tissue with T-cell repertoires from blood. After sampling, hyperthyroidism patients received methimazole starting at 30 mg daily, and ophthalmopathy patients received high-dose intravenous methylprednisolone. Libraries were constructed in a second round of multiplex PCR, after which size selection and purification were performed. The libraries were sequenced on an Illumina HiSeq2000 using paired-end 100 bp reads. SOAPnuke was used to process the raw data, with reads discarded if the reads contained adapters or uncalled bases, had a mean Phred below 15, or lacked an exact constant-primer or identifier match. High-quality paired reads were merged with COPE v1.2.5, and unique nucleotide sequences were defined as clonotypes. Clonotypes were aligned to IMGT TRBV, TRBD and TRBJ reference segments using MiTCR v1.1. Only V-J combinations with frequency above 0.0001, covering 99% to 99.2% of repertoires, were analysed. A TCS score was defined as the ratio of F50 (clonal expansion) to E x V (chaos), with BLOSUM62-based TCRdist applied between CDR3 peptides within each V-J. Welch's t-statistics and random forest reduced roughly 530 V-J features to around 14, which were used in a naive Bayes classifier (R e1071). Sample size was not statistically predetermined, and blinding of investigators to group allocation was not performed. The paper reports TCR Vbeta CDR3 sequencing of about 140 peripheral blood samples: 40 to 45 ophthalmopathy, 75 to 80 hyperthyroidism and 17 progressor patients.

In this chain, TRBV15 is recombined with TRBJ2-1; the D gene remains uncertain. This receptor was obtained from a woman aged 40 to 50 with Graves disease. Donor details come from another sample of the same person, matched by shared clones. Sequenced here: peripheral blood mononuclear cells (PBMCs), sampled at new diagnosis, from a patient treated with antithyroid drugs. The DNA sequence follows: TGTGCCACCAGCGCACGCTCCTACAATGAGCAGTTCTTC. This translates into CATSARSYNEQFF. Full variable domain (CDR3 extended with the reference TRBV15 and TRBJ2-1 proteins): DAMVIQNPRYQVTQFGKPVTLSCSQTLNHNVMYWYQQKSSQAPKLLFHYYDKDFNNEADTPDNFQSRRPNTSFCFLDIRSPGLGDTAMYLCATSARSYNEQFFGPGTRLTVL.